One sample yielded the 17 T cell receptor beta chains listed below, sequenced in a study of T cells expressing NK-cell markers (dated by TCRdb to 2020 to 2022). Libraries were made using 5' RACE. TCRdb records Illumina HiSeq 2000 as the sequencer. TCRdb reprocessed the reads; each CDR3 protein sequence makes one entry, and DNA is unavailable. The sample's table lists a count of about 170,000 distinct CDR3 sequences. The ten largest clones capture around 20% of the sample. The material sequenced was blood T cells: a sorted CD56 or NKG2C T cell subset, CD4+ or CD8+ T cells, or bulk PBMC T cells (not recorded which). The receptors were sampled from a man aged 18-69 years in good health.

The rearrangement links TRBV12-3 or TRBV12-4 to TRBJ2-1; the TCRdb call, TRBD2, lacks DNA for checking. The CDR3 spans 13 residues. The CDR3 loop reads CASRGLNYNEQFF.

The chain uses TRBV18 and TRBJ2-1; TCRdb's D call of TRBD2 is untestable without DNA. The CDR3 loop spans 16 amino acids. CDR1 is KGHSH, CDR2 LQKENI, per germline. This CDR3 reads CASSSRPGLAGNEQFF.

This chain uses TRBV4-1 with TRBJ2-3; TCRdb proposes TRBD1, but this gene call is untestable without DNA. CDR3 size: 17 residues. The germline gives CDR1 MGHRA, CDR2 YSYEKL. CDR3 loop: CASSRLPGGGSTDTQYF.

The V call is TRBV11-2, the J call TRBJ2-3; TCRdb lists TRBD1, though no DNA is available to test this call. This CDR3 contains 19 residues. Germline V gene lookup returns CDR1 SGHAT and CDR2 FQNNGV. This CDR3 is CASSLGPDQRGTRTDTQYF.

This chain links TRBV12-3 or TRBV12-4 with TRBJ2-3; absent DNA, TCRdb's TRBD1 call cannot be checked. The CDR3 consists of 15 residues. The CDR3 is CASSPSWDRTDTQYF.

The chain joins TRBV7-9 to TRBJ2-1; TCRdb's D call of TRBD1 is untestable without DNA. The CDR3 extends over 16 amino acids. Germline CDR1 and CDR2: SEHNR and FQNEAQ (reference sequence). The CDR3 reads CASSSGARGVDNEQFF.

The J gene is TRBJ1-6, the V gene TRBV2. The germline gives CDR1 SNHLY, CDR2 FYNNEI. This CDR3 has 11 amino acids. CDR3: CAGLKTSPLHF.

The J gene is TRBJ2-1, the V gene TRBV6-4; no DNA is available, so the TRBD1 call from TCRdb remains unchecked. The CDR3 contains 14 residues. The germline V gene encodes CDR1 MRHNA and CDR2 SNTAGT. CDR3 in amino acids: CASSVGTGGSEQFF.

The CDR3 loop is CASSIRTGEDGYTF. The V and J genes are TRBV5-1 and TRBJ1-2; TCRdb selects TRBD1, and the lack of DNA leaves this call unchecked. CDR1 SGHRS and CDR2 YFSETQ come from the germline V gene. The CDR3 sequence is 14 residues long.

The chain combines TRBV12-5 with TRBJ1-2; TCRdb's assignment of TRBD1 cannot be checked, as there is no DNA. The germline CDR1 and CDR2 sequences are LGHNT and FRNRAP. This CDR3 is built from 15 residues. The CDR3: CASGFGQGSNYGYTF. The full variable domain, rest sourced from reference TRBV12-5 and TRBJ1-2, is DARVTQTPRHKVTEMGQEVTMRCQPILGHNTVFWYRQTMMQGLELLAYFRNRAPLDDSGMPKDRFSAEMPDATLATLKIQPSEPRDSAVYFCASGFGQGSNYGYTFGSGTRLTVV.

The CDR3 here is CASSLGPQGNYGYTF. The genes are TRBV12-3 or TRBV12-4 and TRBJ1-2; TCRdb's assignment of TRBD1 cannot be checked, as there is no DNA. There are 15 residues in the CDR3.

This rearrangement joins TRBV30 to TRBJ1-1. The germline gives CDR1 GTSNPN, CDR2 SVGIG (reference sequence). The CDR3 is made up of 13 amino acids. The chain's CDR3 is CAWSPTMNTEAFF. The whole variable domain, filled in from reference TRBV30 and TRBJ1-1, reads SQTIHQWPATLVQPVGSPLSLECTVEGTSNPNLYWYRQAAGRGLQLLFYSVGIGQISSEVPQNLSASRPQDRQFILSSKKLLLSDSGFYLCAWSPTMNTEAFFGQGTRLTVV.

The rearrangement joins TRBV20-1 to TRBJ1-2. Germline V gene data show CDR1 as DFQATT and CDR2 as SNEGSKA (reference sequence). The CDR3 sequence is 17 residues long. CDR3 amino acids: CSANLEQSDYANYGYTF.

The J gene is TRBJ1-2, the V gene TRBV13; TCRdb picks TRBD1, but there is no DNA to check that call. The CDR3 extends over 13 amino acids. CDR1 PRHDT and CDR2 FYEKMQ come from the germline V gene (reference sequence). The CDR3 loop reads CASSRGPSVGYTF. Using reference TRBV13 and TRBJ1-2 for the parts outside the CDR3, the full variable domain is AAGVIQSPRHLIKEKRETATLKCYPIPRHDTVYWYQQGPGQDPQFLISFYEKMQSDKGSIPDRFSAQQFSDYHSELNMSSLELGDSALYFCASSRGPSVGYTFGSGTRLTVV.

The chain has TRBV7-9 and TRBJ2-1; TCRdb's D call of TRBD1 is untestable without DNA. The CDR3 runs 15 residues. Germline values: CDR1 SEHNR, CDR2 FQNEAQ (reference sequence). CDR3 region: CASSSDPKGDNEQFF.

This chain joins TRBV4-1 and TRBJ1-1; TCRdb picks TRBD1, but there is no DNA to check that call. The CDR3 totals 14 residues. Germline V lookup: CDR1 MGHRA, CDR2 YSYEKL. Here the CDR3 reads CASSLDRGFTEAFF.

The chain combines TRBV7-2 with TRBJ2-7; checking the TCRdb D call of TRBD2 is not possible without DNA. The germline gives CDR1 SGHTA, CDR2 FQGNSA. This CDR3 spans 15 amino acids. The CDR3 spells CASSQTSPGRYEQYF. Full variable domain (remainder filled in from reference TRBV7-2 and TRBJ2-7): GAGVSQSPSNKVTEKGKDVELRCDPISGHTALYWYRQSLGQGLEFLIYFQGNSAPDKSGLPSDRFSAERTGGSVSTLTIQRTQQEDSAVYLCASSQTSPGRYEQYFGPGTRLTVT.